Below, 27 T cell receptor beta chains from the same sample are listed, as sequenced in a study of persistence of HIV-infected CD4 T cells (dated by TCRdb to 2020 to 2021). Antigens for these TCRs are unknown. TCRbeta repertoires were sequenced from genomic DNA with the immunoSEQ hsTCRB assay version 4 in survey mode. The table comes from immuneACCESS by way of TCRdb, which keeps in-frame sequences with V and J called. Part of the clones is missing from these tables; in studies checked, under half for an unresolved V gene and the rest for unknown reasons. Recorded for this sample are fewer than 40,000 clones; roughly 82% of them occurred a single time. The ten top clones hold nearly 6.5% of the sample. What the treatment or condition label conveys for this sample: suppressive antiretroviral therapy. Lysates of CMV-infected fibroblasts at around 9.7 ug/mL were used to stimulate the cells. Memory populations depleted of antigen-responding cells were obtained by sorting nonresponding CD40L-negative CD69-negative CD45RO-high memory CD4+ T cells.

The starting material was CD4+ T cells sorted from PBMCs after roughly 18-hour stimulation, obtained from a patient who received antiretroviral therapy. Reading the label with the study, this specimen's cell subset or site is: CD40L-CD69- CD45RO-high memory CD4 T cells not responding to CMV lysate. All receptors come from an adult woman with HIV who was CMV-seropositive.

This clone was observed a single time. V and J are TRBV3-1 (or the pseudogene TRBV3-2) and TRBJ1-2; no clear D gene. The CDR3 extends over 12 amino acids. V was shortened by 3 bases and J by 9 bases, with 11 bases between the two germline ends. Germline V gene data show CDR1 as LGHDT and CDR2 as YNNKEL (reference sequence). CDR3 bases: TGTGCCAGCAGCCAGAAGGCAATTAGCTACACCTTC. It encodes CASSQKAISYTF.

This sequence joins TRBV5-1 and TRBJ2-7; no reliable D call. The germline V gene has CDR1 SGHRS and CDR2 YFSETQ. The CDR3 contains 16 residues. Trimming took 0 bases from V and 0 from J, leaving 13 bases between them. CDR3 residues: CASSLAPVIGSYEQYF. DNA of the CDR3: TGCGCCAGCAGCTTGGCCCCGGTTATAGGCTCCTACGAGCAGTACTTC.

CDR3 sequence reads: CASSLEDRVAYEQYF. CDR3 DNA: TGTGCCAGCAGCTTAGAAGACAGGGTAGCCTACGAGCAGTACTTC. J is TRBJ2-7 and V is TRBV7-8; TRBD1 matches 7 bases. The CDR3 totals 15 residues. V dropped 1 base and J dropped 2; count of bases not matched to a gene: 5. Germline V lookup: CDR1 SGHVS, CDR2 FQNEAQ.

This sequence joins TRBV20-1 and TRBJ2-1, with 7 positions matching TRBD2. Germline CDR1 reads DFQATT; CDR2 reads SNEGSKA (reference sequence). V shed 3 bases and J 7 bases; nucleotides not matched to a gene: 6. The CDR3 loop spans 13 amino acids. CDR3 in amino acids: CSASPGGGNEQFF. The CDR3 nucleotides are TGCAGTGCTAGTCCGGGAGGAGGGAATGAGCAGTTCTTC.

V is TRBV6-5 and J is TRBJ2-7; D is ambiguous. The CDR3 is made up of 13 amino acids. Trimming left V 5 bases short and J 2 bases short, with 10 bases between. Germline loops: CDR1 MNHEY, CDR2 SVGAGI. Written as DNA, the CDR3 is TGTGCCAGCAGTAAGGCCGGAGCCTACGAGCAGTACTTC. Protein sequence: CASSKAGAYEQYF.

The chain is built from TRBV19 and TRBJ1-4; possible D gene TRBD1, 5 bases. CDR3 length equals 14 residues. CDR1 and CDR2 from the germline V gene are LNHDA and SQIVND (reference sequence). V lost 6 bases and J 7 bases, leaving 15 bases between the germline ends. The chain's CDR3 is CASSSGTESEKLFF. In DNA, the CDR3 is TGTGCCAGTAGCTCCGGGACCGAGTCTGAAAAACTGTTTTTT.

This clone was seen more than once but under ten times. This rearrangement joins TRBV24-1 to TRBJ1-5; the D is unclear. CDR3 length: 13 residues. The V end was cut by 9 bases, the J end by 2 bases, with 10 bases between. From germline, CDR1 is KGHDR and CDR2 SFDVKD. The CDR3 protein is CATGRDGNQPQHF. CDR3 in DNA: TGTGCCACCGGGAGGGATGGCAATCAGCCCCAGCATTTT.

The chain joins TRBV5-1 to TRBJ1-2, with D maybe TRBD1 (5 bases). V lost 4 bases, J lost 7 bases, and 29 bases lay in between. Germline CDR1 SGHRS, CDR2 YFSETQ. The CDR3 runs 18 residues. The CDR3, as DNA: TGCGCCAGCAGCCGAAAAATCCAGGGAGAAACATCGGGGAGTGGCTACACCTTC. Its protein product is CASSRKIQGETSGSGYTF.

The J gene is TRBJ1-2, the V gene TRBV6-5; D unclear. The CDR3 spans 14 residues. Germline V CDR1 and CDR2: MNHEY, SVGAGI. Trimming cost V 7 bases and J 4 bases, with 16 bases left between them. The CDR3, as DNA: TGTGCCAGCACCCCCAGCAGGAACCTCTATGGCTACACCTTC. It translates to CASTPSRNLYGYTF.

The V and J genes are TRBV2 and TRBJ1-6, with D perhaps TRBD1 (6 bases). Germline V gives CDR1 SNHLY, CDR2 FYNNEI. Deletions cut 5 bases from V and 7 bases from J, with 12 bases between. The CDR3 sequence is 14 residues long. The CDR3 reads CASSSSDSNSPLHF. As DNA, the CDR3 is TGTGCCAGCAGTTCATCGGACAGCAATTCACCCCTCCACTTT.

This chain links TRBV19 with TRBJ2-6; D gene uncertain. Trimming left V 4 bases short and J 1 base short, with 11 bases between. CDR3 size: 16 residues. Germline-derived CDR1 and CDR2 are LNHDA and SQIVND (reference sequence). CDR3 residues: CASSNPGLSGANVLTF. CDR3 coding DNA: TGTGCCAGTAGTAACCCCGGCCTTTCTGGGGCCAACGTCCTGACTTTC.

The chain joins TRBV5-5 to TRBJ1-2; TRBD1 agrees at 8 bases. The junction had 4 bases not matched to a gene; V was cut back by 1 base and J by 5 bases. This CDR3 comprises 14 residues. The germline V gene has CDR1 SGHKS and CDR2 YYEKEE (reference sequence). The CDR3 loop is CASSLQGADYGYTF. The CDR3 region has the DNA TGTGCCAGCAGCTTGCAGGGGGCGGATTATGGCTACACCTTC. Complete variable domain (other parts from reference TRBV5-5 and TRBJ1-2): DAGVTQSPTHLIKTRGQQVTLRCSPISGHKSVSWYQQVLGQGPQFIFQYYEKEERGRGNFPDRFSARQFPNYSSELNVNALLLGDSALYLCASSLQGADYGYTFGSGTRLTVV.

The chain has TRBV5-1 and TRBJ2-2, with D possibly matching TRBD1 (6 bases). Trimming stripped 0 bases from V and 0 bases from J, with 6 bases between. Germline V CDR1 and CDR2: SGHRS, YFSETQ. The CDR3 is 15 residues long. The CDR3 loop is CASSLEGANTGELFF. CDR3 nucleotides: TGCGCCAGCAGCTTGGAGGGGGCGAACACCGGGGAGCTGTTTTTT.

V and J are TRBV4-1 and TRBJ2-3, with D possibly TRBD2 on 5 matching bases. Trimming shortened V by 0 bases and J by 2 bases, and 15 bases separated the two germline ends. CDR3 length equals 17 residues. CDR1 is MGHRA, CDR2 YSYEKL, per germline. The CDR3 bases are TGCGCCAGCAGCCAAGATCGGGTCCGGGATTCCACAGATACGCAGTATTTT. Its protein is CASSQDRVRDSTDTQYF.

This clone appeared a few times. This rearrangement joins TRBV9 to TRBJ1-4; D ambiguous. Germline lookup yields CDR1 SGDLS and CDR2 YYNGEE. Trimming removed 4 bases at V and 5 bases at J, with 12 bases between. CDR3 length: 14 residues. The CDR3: CASSPRFANEKLFF. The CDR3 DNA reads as TGTGCCAGCAGCCCCCGCTTCGCGAATGAAAAACTGTTTTTT.

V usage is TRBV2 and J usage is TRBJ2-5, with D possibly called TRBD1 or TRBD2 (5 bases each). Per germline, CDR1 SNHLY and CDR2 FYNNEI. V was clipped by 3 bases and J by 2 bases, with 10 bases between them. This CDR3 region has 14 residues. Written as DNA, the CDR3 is TGTGCCAGCAGTGAGGGACGGGGACAAGAGACCCAGTACTTC. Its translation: CASSEGRGQETQYF. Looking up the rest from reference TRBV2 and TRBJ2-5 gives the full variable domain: EPEVTQTPSHQVTQMGQEVILRCVPISNHLYFYWYRQILGQKVEFLVSFYNNEISEKSEIFDDQFSVERPDGSNFTLKIRSTKLEDSAMYFCASSEGRGQETQYFGPGTRLLVL.

As DNA, the CDR3 is TGTGCCACCAGTGCCGGTGGGGGGAACACTGAAGCTTTCTTT. As protein: CATSAGGGNTEAFF. The chain links TRBV24-1 to TRBJ1-1, with D tentatively TRBD1 (5 bases). Germline V CDR1 and CDR2: KGHDR, SFDVKD. There are 14 residues in the CDR3. Trimming took 5 bases from V and 1 from J, leaving 10 bases between them.

CDR3 amino acids: CASSFDRGQVGYTF. CDR3 bases: TGCGCCAGCAGCTTCGACAGGGGGCAAGTCGGCTACACCTTC. The chain recombines TRBV5-1 with TRBJ1-2, with TRBD1 matching over 10 bases. The CDR3 is 14 residues long. The ends lost 2 bases at V and 8 bases at J; junction bases unmatched: 6. Germline V gene data show CDR1 as SGHRS and CDR2 as YFSETQ.

This CDR3 reads CASRRQGRGYTF. The CDR3 DNA follows: TGTGCCAGCAGGAGACAGGGGCGCGGCTACACCTTC. The V call is TRBV6-4, the J call TRBJ1-2; 8 nucleotides match TRBD1. Germline V gene lookup returns CDR1 MRHNA and CDR2 SNTAGT. The CDR3 totals 12 residues. V gave up 6 bases and J gave up 8 bases; unmatched junction bases: 5.

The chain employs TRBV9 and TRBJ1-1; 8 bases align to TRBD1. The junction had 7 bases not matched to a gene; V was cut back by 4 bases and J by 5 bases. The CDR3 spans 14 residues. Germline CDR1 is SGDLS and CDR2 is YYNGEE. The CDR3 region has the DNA TGTGCCAGCAGCATATCACAGGGGGGGACTGAAGCTTTCTTT. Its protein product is CASSISQGGTEAFF. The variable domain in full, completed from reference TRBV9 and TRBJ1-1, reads DSGVTQTPKHLITATGQRVTLRCSPRSGDLSVYWYQQSLDQGLQFLIQYYNGEERAKGNILERFSAQQFPDLHSELNLSSLELGDSALYFCASSISQGGTEAFFGQGTRLTVV.

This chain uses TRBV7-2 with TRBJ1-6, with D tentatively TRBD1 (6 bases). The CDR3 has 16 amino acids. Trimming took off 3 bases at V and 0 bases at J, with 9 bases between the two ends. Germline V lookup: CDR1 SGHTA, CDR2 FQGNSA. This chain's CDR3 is CASSFTGSSYNSPLHF. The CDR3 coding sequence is TGTGCCAGCAGCTTCACAGGGAGCTCCTATAATTCACCCCTCCACTTT. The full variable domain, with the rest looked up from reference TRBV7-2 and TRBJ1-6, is GAGVSQSPSNKVTEKGKDVELRCDPISGHTALYWYRQSLGQGLEFLIYFQGNSAPDKSGLPSDRFSAERTGGSVSTLTIQRTQQEDSAVYLCASSFTGSSYNSPLHFGNGTRLTVT.

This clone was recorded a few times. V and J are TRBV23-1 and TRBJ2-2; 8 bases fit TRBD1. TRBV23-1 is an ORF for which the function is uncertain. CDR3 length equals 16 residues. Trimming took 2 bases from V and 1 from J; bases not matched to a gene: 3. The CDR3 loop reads CASSQTGTGNTGELFF. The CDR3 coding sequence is TGCGCCAGCAGTCAAACCGGGACAGGGAACACCGGGGAGCTGTTTTTT.

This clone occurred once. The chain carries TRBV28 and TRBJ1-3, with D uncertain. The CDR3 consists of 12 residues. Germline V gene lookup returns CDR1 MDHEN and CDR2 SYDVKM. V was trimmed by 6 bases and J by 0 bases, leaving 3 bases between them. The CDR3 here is CASRNSGNTIYF. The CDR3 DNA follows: TGTGCCAGCAGGAACTCTGGAAACACCATATATTTT.

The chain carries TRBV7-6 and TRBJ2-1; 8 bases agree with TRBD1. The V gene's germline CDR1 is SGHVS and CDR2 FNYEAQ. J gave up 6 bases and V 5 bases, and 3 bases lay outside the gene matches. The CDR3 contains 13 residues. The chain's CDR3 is CASSPTGVNEQFF. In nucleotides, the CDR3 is TGTGCCAGCAGCCCGACAGGGGTCAATGAGCAGTTCTTC.

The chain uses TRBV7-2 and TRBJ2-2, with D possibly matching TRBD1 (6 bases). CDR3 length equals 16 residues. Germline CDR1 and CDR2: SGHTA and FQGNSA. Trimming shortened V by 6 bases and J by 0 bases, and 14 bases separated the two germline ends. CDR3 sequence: CASSAPGTTNTGELFF. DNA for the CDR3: TGTGCCAGCAGTGCCCCCGGGACAACGAACACCGGGGAGCTGTTTTTT.

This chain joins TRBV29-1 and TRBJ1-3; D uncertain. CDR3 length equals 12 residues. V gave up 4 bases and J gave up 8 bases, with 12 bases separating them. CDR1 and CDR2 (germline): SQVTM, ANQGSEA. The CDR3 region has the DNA TGCAGCGTTGTTAGACCTAGGGACACCATATATTTT. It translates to CSVVRPRDTIYF.

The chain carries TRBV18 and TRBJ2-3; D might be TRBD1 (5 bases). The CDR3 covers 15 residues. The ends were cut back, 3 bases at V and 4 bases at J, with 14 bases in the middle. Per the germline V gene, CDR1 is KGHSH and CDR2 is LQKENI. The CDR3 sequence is CASSPRQSDADTQYF. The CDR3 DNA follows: TGTGCCAGCTCACCCCGACAGTCGGACGCAGATACGCAGTATTTT. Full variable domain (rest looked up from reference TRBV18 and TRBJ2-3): NAGVMQNPRHLVRRRGQEARLRCSPMKGHSHVYWYRQLPEEGLKFMVYLQKENIIDESGMPKERFSAEFPKEGPSILRIQQVVRGDSAAYFCASSPRQSDADTQYFGPGTRLTVL.